The clone carrying this TCR beta chain was picked up many times. The antigen remains undetermined. Unique molecular identifiers tagged the TCRbeta library. TCRdb ran MiXCR on the PCR reads and lists one entry per CDR3 protein. The table has over 120,000 distinct CDR3 sequences, roughly 9% seen once. The data are from a study of T-cell reconstitution after alpha-beta-depleted transplantation in children. Germline V gene sequence: CDR1 MDHEN, CDR2 SYDVKM. The V end lost 6 bases, the J end lost 6 bases, and 8 bases lay between the germline ends. CDR3 length equals 12 residues. General study points: Two months or so post-transplant, alpha-beta T cells reportedly derived from several hundred expanded graft clones.

This sequence joins TRBV28 and TRBJ1-4; D unresolved. The origin of this receptor is a female patient between 2 and 15 years old who had a stem cell transplant for congenital amegakaryocytic thrombocytopenia, so the T cells may come from the graft donor. Sequencing was performed on PBMCs, mostly from graft donor cells, taken 180 days after TCRalphabeta/CD19-depleted stem cell transplant. The CDR3 region has the DNA TGTGCCAGCAGGGCAGATGATGAAAAACTGTTTTTT. Its translation: CASRADDEKLFF.